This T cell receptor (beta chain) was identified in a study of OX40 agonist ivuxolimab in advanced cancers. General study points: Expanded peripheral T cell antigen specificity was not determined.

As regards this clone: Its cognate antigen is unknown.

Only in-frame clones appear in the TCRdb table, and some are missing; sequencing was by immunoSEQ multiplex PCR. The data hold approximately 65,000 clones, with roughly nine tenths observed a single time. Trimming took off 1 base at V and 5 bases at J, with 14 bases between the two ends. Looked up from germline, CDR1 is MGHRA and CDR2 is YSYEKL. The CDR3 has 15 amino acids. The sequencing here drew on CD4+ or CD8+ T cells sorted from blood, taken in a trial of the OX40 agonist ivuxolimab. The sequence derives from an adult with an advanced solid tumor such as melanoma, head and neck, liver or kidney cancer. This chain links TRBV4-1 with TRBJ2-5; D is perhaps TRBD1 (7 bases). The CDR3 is CASSQGPGGRETQYF. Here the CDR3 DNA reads TGCGCCAGCAGCCAAGGTCCAGGGGGGAGGGAGACCCAGTACTTC.